This entry concerns a single TCR beta chain. This sample was taken from a study of blood T cell repertoires in COVID-19. Trimming took 3 bases from V and 2 from J; bases not matched to a gene: 11. Germline V gene data show CDR1 as KGHDR and CDR2 as SFDVKD. The CDR3 length is 18 residues. Membership in each cohort depended on participant-reported clinical history. Assay: immunoSEQ multiplex PCR; the TCRdb copy retains only in-frame clones and omits some. The table shows about 270,000 clones, with roughly 90% occurring only once. Sequencing was performed on PBMCs or T cells enriched from blood (not recorded which). This TCR was recovered from a woman aged 60-75 years who had recovered from COVID-19. The rearrangement links TRBV24-1 to TRBJ2-1; the match to TRBD1 covers 8 bases. CDR3 sequence (DNA): TGTGCCACCAGTGATATTAACCCCGGGACAGGAGCCTACAATGAGCAGTTCTTC. It specifies CATSDINPGTGAYNEQFF.